The 17 T cell receptor beta chains presented below share a single source sample, sequenced in a study of patients and donors after allogeneic stem cell transplantation. TCRdb re-analysed the RT-PCR reads in MiXCR, keeping a single row per CDR3 protein. Among 900,000 to 1,000,000 distinct CDR3 sequences listed, under 20% were seen once. Sequencing was carried out using blood, either unsorted or a sorted T cell fraction (not recorded which). The receptors were gathered from a human donor who was either an allogeneic HSCT recipient or a stem cell or donor lymphocyte infusion donor (not recorded which). It is not recorded whose cells these are; they may come from a transplant donor.

The V and J genes are TRBV5-4 and TRBJ2-1; D may be TRBD1 or TRBD2 (5 bases each). V lost 0 bases and J 5 bases, leaving 21 bases between the germline ends. The CDR3 consists of 18 residues. Germline assignment: CDR1 SGHNT and CDR2 YYREEE (reference sequence). CDR3 amino acids: CASSLGGTGTSSNNEQFF. DNA of the CDR3: TGTGCCAGCAGCTTGGGAGGGACCGGGACCTCCTCGAACAATGAGCAGTTCTTC.

The chain combines TRBV20-1 with TRBJ2-4; TRBD2 might be the D (5 bases). V was clipped by 0 bases and J by 7 bases, with 10 bases between them. Germline CDR1 DFQATT, CDR2 SNEGSKA (reference sequence). This CDR3 comprises 13 residues. CDR3 in DNA: TGCAGTGCTAGAGATAGGATAGCGAACATTCAGTACTTC. Residues: CSARDRIANIQYF.

This clonotype was recorded many times. This chain connects TRBV12-3 or TRBV12-4 to TRBJ1-2, with unresolved D. CDR3 length: 13 amino acids. V was pared by 2 bases and J by 2 bases, with 6 bases between. CDR3 in DNA: TGTGCCAGCAGTTTACGGGAGAACTATGGCTACACCTTC. This translates into CASSLRENYGYTF.

The sample holds many counts of this clonotype. The rearrangement joins TRBV4-2 to TRBJ2-6; D is uncertain. The V gene lost 0 bases and the J gene lost 0 bases, with 6 bases spanning the gap. CDR1 is LGHNA and CDR2 is YNFKEQ in the germline V gene. This CDR3 spans 16 amino acids. The CDR3 DNA is TGTGCCAGCAGCCAAGATTCGGTCTCTGGGGCCAACGTCCTGACTTTC. It specifies CASSQDSVSGANVLTF.

The chain carries TRBV2 and TRBJ2-2; a weak D match, TRBD2 (6 bases). The V end lost 4 bases, the J end lost 4 bases, and 13 bases lay between the germline ends. CDR1 is SNHLY and CDR2 is FYNNEI in the germline V gene. The CDR3 covers 15 residues. CDR3 residues: CASSGVTSSTGELFF. CDR3 nucleotides: TGTGCCAGCAGTGGAGTCACTAGCAGCACCGGGGAGCTGTTTTTT.

V is TRBV11-1 and J is TRBJ2-5; 12 nucleotides line up with TRBD2. The junction had 6 bases not matched to a gene; V was cut back by 5 bases and J by 2 bases. From germline, CDR1 is SGHAT and CDR2 FQDESV (reference sequence). CDR3 length equals 16 residues. The CDR3 nucleotides read TGTGCCAGCAGCGCGACTAGCGGGGGAACACAAGAGACCCAGTACTTC. The encoded protein is CASSATSGGTQETQYF.

This chain uses TRBV15 with TRBJ2-1; 14 bases map to TRBD2. Germline values: CDR1 LNHNV, CDR2 YYDKDF (reference sequence). V lost 3 bases and J lost 7; bases outside the gene matches: 5. CDR3 size: 16 residues. The CDR3 nucleotides are TGTGCCACCAGCAGGACTAGCGGGGGGGCTAGAAATGAGCAGTTCTTC. This encodes CATSRTSGGARNEQFF.

This chain joins TRBV12-3 or TRBV12-4 and TRBJ2-3, with TRBD2 identical over 9 bases. The CDR3 consists of 16 residues. Trimming took 3 bases from V and 2 from J; bases not matched to a gene: 6. The CDR3 DNA follows: TGTGCCAGCAGTTTTCAGCGGGGGGTAGACACAGATACGCAGTATTTT. Translated: CASSFQRGVDTDTQYF.

This clonotype was recorded many times. The junction departs from the called germline gene at one end, perhaps through a read error. V gene TRBV5-1 combines with J gene TRBJ2-1, with D hard to call. The CDR3 is made up of 11 amino acids. CDR1 is SGHRS and CDR2 is YFSETQ in the germline V gene. In DNA form, the CDR3 reads TGTGCCAGCAGCTTATTGGATGAGCAGTTCTTC. It yields the protein CASSLLDEQFF.

The gene calls are TRBV27 and TRBJ2-3, with 7 bases aligning to TRBD2. The CDR3 length is 15 residues. With V trimmed by 1 base and J by 5 bases, 6 bases remained unmatched. Germline loops: CDR1 MNHEY, CDR2 SMNVEV (reference sequence). CDR3 nucleotide sequence: TGTGCCAGCAGTTTATGGGCACTAGCGAGAGATACGCAGTATTTT. Translated: CASSLWALARDTQYF.

The CDR3 DNA is TGTGCCAGCAGTGCCCTGGGGAGGGCTAATGAAAAACTGTTTTTT. Translation gives CASSALGRANEKLFF. The chain carries TRBV12-3 or TRBV12-4 and TRBJ1-4; D is unresolved. Trimming removed 5 bases from V and 3 bases from J, with 13 bases in between. This CDR3 comprises 15 residues.

This sequence joins TRBV7-9 and TRBJ2-5; D unresolved. Deletions cut 7 bases from V and 0 bases from J, with 6 bases between. Per the germline V gene, CDR1 is SEHNR and CDR2 is FQNEAQ (reference sequence). The CDR3 sequence is 12 residues long. The CDR3 loop is CASTGYQETQYF. CDR3 sequence (DNA): TGTGCCAGCACCGGGTACCAAGAGACCCAGTACTTC.

A few counts support this clonotype. The chain employs TRBV20-1 and TRBJ2-7; tentatively, D is TRBD1 or TRBD2 (5 bases each). From germline, CDR1 is DFQATT and CDR2 SNEGSKA (reference sequence). The CDR3 has 15 residues. Trimming stripped 6 bases from V and 4 bases from J, with 22 bases between. The CDR3 here is CSALSRGVVVYEQYF. The CDR3 coding sequence is TGCAGTGCCTTGTCTCGAGGGGTCGTGGTGTACGAGCAGTACTTC.

Only a few counts were recorded for this clonotype. The chain recombines TRBV25-1 with TRBJ2-7; no clear D gene. CDR3 length: 13 amino acids. Deletions cut 3 bases from V and 0 bases from J, with 6 bases between. From germline, CDR1 is MGHDK and CDR2 SYGVNS. The CDR3 loop reads CASSDRFSYEQYF. CDR3 DNA: TGTGCCAGCAGTGACCGGTTCTCCTACGAGCAGTACTTC.

This clonotype was observed a handful of times. The chain combines TRBV27 with TRBJ2-7; a weak D match, TRBD1 (6 bases). Per the germline V gene, CDR1 is MNHEY and CDR2 is SMNVEV (reference sequence). Trimming removed 5 bases at V and 6 bases at J, with 11 bases between. This CDR3 has 12 amino acids. For the CDR3, the DNA is TGTGCCAGCAGTCGGACAGAGCGCGAGCAGTACTTC. Translated: CASSRTEREQYF.

This sequence joins TRBV25-1 and TRBJ2-7; D gene ambiguous. This CDR3 contains 14 residues. The ends were cut back, 2 bases at V and 2 bases at J, with 10 bases in the middle. The germline V gene encodes CDR1 MGHDK and CDR2 SYGVNS. CDR3 nucleotides: TGTGCCAGCAGTGAACACGGGCCTCCCTACGAGCAGTACTTC. This codes for CASSEHGPPYEQYF.

Only a few counts were recorded for this clonotype. The chain joins TRBV10-2 to TRBJ1-2; 12 positions match TRBD1. The ends lost 7 bases at V and 4 bases at J; junction bases unmatched: 16. The length of the CDR3 is 18 residues. Germline V lookup: CDR1 WSHSY, CDR2 SAAADI. CDR3 coding DNA: TGCGCCAGCAACACGAACCGGGACAGGGGGCGAGGAAGCTATGGCTACACCTTC. Translation gives CASNTNRDRGRGSYGYTF.